These T cell receptor beta chains were read from a single sample in a study of T-cell reconstitution after alpha-beta-depleted transplantation in children. Each CDR3 protein is one row after TCRdb ran MiXCR on the PCR reads. The top ten clones hold roughly 35% of a sample with under 25,000 distinct CDR3 sequences, 10% to 15% of them seen once. The sample consisted of PBMCs, mostly from graft donor cells, taken 60 days after TCRalphabeta/CD19-depleted stem cell transplant. The source of these receptors is a female patient aged 2-15 years who had a stem cell transplant for congenital amegakaryocytic thrombocytopenia, so the T cells may come from the graft donor. Both conserved end residues are part of each CDR3. D genes are given only for firm matches. The listing skips clone size in some rows; elsewhere it reads once, few, many or a size class.

>TRBD1|TRBJ2-5|TRBV20-1|many
CSADSGGGETQYF
TGCAGTGCCGACTCAGGGGGTGGAGAGACCCAGTACTTC
>NA|TRBJ1-5|TRBV3-1|NA
CAFSRGTGYLWEPQHF
TGTGCCTTCAGTCGAGGGACTGGGTACTTGTGGGAGCCCCAGCATTTT
>NA|TRBJ2-1|TRBV28|many
CASSPRGGTYNEQFF
TGTGCCAGCAGTCCCAGGGGGGGAACCTACAATGAGCAGTTCTTC
>TRBD2|TRBJ2-7|TRBV20-1|many
CSASRLLAGAYEQYF
TGCAGTGCTAGCCGCCTACTAGCGGGGGCCTACGAGCAGTACTTC
>NA|TRBJ1-1|TRBV29-1|NA
CSVESPGEAFF
TGCAGCGTTGAATCCCCGGGTGAAGCTTTCTTT
>TRBD2|TRBJ2-7|TRBV5-1|many
CASSRAALAGASYEQYF
TGCGCCAGCAGCCGGGCCGCACTAGCGGGGGCCTCCTACGAGCAGTACTTC
>NA|TRBJ1-1|TRBV12-3/TRBV12-4|many
CATGRWSRGTEAFF
TGTGCCACCGGAAGATGGAGCAGGGGTACTGAAGCTTTCTTT
>TRBD2|TRBJ2-3|TRBV29-1|many
CSVEEASGSTDTQYF
TGCAGCGTTGAAGAGGCTAGCGGAAGCACAGATACGCAGTATTTT
>NA|TRBJ1-4|TRBV6-5|many
CASSPPGFEKLFF
TGTGCCAGCAGTCCCCCGGGGTTTGAAAAACTGTTTTTT
>NA|TRBJ2-2|TRBV7-9|many
CASGRGAGTGELFF
TGTGCCAGCGGTCGAGGAGCAGGCACCGGGGAGCTGTTTTTT
>NA|TRBJ2-5|TRBV5-1|many
CASSLDLAGGWFGTQYF
TGCGCCAGCAGCTTGGATCTAGCCGGGGGTTGGTTCGGGACCCAGTACTTC
>TRBD1|TRBJ2-1|TRBV27|many
CASSFGTGSFNEQFF
TGTGCCAGCAGTTTCGGGACAGGGTCCTTCAATGAGCAGTTCTTC
>TRBD2|TRBJ2-7|TRBV20-1|many
CSARDPGLAGTSYEQYF
TGCAGTGCTAGAGACCCCGGACTAGCGGGGACCTCCTACGAGCAGTACTTC
>NA|TRBJ2-7|TRBV6-6|many
CASSRSYEQYF
TGTGCCAGCAGCCGCTCCTACGAGCAGTACTTC
>TRBD2|TRBJ2-5|TRBV20-1|many
CSAPYLLAGEGETQYF
TGCAGTGCTCCTTATTTACTAGCGGGAGAGGGAGAGACCCAGTACTTC
>TRBD1|TRBJ2-7|TRBV5-6|many
CASSFGQDLYEQYF
TGTGCCAGCAGCTTCGGACAGGATCTCTACGAGCAGTACTTC
>NA|TRBJ1-2|TRBV5-1|many
CASSLDSNGYTF
TGCGCCAGCAGCTTAGACTCCAATGGCTACACCTTC
>TRBD1|TRBJ2-3|TRBV5-1|many
CASNKGQATDTQYF
TGCGCCAGCAACAAGGGACAGGCCACAGATACGCAGTATTTT
>NA|TRBJ1-1|TRBV15|NA
CATSRRGGAKNPEAFF
TGTGCCACCAGCAGGAGGGGAGGCGCGAAGAACCCTGAAGCTTTCTTT
>TRBD1|TRBJ2-1|TRBV30|NA
CAWDRGRDEQFF
TGTGCCTGGGACAGGGGTAGGGATGAGCAGTTCTTC
>TRBD2|TRBJ2-1|TRBV19|many
CASSTLAGVNNEQFF
TGTGCCAGTAGTACACTAGCGGGAGTCAACAATGAGCAGTTCTTC
>NA|TRBJ1-5|TRBV21-1|many
CASSTRTWGGNQPQHF
TGTGCCAGCAGCACTAGGACCTGGGGAGGAAATCAGCCCCAGCATTTT
>NA|TRBJ2-1|TRBV5-1|many
CASSLRDSYNEQFF
TGCGCCAGCAGCTTGCGGGACTCCTACAATGAGCAGTTCTTC
>NA|TRBJ2-6|TRBV15|medium-sized
CATSTGSGANVLTF
TGTGCCACCAGCACAGGGTCTGGGGCCAACGTCCTGACTTTC
>NA|TRBJ2-1|TRBV25-1|many
CASSFRGGASYNEQFF
TGTGCCAGCAGCTTCAGGGGAGGGGCATCCTACAATGAGCAGTTCTTC
>TRBD1|TRBJ2-5|TRBV10-3|once
CATKRQGSQETQYF
TGTGCCACCAAGAGACAGGGATCACAAGAGACCCAGTACTTC
>NA|TRBJ2-5|TRBV20-1|many
CSAQETAGAAMETQYF
TGCAGTGCTCAAGAGACGGCCGGGGCGGCAATGGAGACCCAGTACTTC
>TRBD2|TRBJ2-7|TRBV7-6|many
CASSPNSGRAYEQYF
TGTGCCAGCAGCCCCAATAGCGGGAGGGCCTACGAGCAGTACTTC
>NA|TRBJ2-1|TRBV5-1|many
CASSLGGSYNEQFF
TGCGCCAGCAGCTTAGGCGGATCTTACAATGAGCAGTTCTTC
>TRBD2|TRBJ2-1|TRBV20-1|many
CSAISGGLGNEQFF
TGCAGTGCTATTAGCGGGGGGCTGGGCAATGAGCAGTTCTTC
>NA|TRBJ2-2|TRBV9|many
CASSVGTPQTGELFF
TGTGCCAGCAGCGTGGGTACTCCCCAGACCGGGGAGCTGTTTTTT
>TRBD2|TRBJ2-7|TRBV4-1|many
CASSHDSGRPDSYEQYF
TGCGCCAGCAGCCACGATAGCGGGAGGCCGGACTCCTACGAGCAGTACTTC
>NA|TRBJ1-1|TRBV14|many
CASSPTRALNTEAFF
TGTGCCAGCAGCCCAACAAGAGCCCTGAACACTGAAGCTTTCTTT
>NA|TRBJ1-2|TRBV5-4|NA
CASSFTGSYTF
TGTGCCAGCAGCTTTACGGGGTCCTACACCTTC
>NA|TRBJ2-7|TRBV5-1|many
CASSLGAYEQYF
TGCGCCAGCAGCCTTGGGGCCTACGAGCAGTACTTC